A selection of T cell receptor beta chains follows, all from one sample in a study of CD8+ T cells in alopecia areata. Sequencing used immunoSEQ multiplex PCR; TCRdb keeps in-frame clones, though not all of them. The table includes fewer than 250,000 clones, less than 45% detected once. The input for sequencing was CD4+ T cells sorted from blood, taken between weeks 36 and 40, from a patient treated with tofacitinib. These receptors were collected from a human donor with alopecia areata. Both conserved end residues are part of each CDR3. The D gene is left open where the match is weak. Expanded clones are given a class, and other clones once, few, many or no size at all.

J gene: TRBJ1-1; D gene: TRBD1; V gene: TRBV30; CDR3 length: 12; clone size: .; CDR3 protein: CAWRQGAAEAFF; CDR3 DNA: TGTGCCTGGAGACAGGGGGCAGCTGAAGCTTTCTTT
J gene: TRBJ2-7; D gene: TRBD2; V gene: TRBV5-6; CDR3 length: 12; clone size: once; CDR3 protein: CASSLTSGEQYF; CDR3 DNA: TGTGCCAGCAGCTTGACTAGCGGCGAGCAGTACTTC
J gene: TRBJ2-3; D gene: .; V gene: TRBV30; CDR3 length: 14; clone size: .; CDR3 protein: CAWSPGVWRDTQYF; CDR3 DNA: TGTGCCTGGAGTCCGGGTGTTTGGCGAGATACGCAGTATTTT
J gene: TRBJ2-3; D gene: TRBD2; V gene: TRBV7-2; CDR3 length: 18; clone size: .; CDR3 protein: CASSPTRRGGSIPDTQYF; CDR3 DNA: TGTGCCAGCAGCCCTACGAGAAGGGGCGGGAGTATCCCAGATACGCAGTATTTT
J gene: TRBJ1-5; D gene: .; V gene: TRBV30; CDR3 length: 14; clone size: few; CDR3 protein: CAWSVPGNNQPQHF; CDR3 DNA: TGTGCCTGGAGTGTCCCAGGGAACAATCAGCCCCAGCATTTT
J gene: TRBJ2-1; D gene: TRBD2; V gene: TRBV30; CDR3 length: 15; clone size: .; CDR3 protein: CAWVPGLAGANEQFF; CDR3 DNA: TGTGCCTGGGTGCCCGGACTAGCGGGAGCCAATGAGCAGTTCTTC
J gene: TRBJ2-3; D gene: .; V gene: TRBV7-9; CDR3 length: 13; clone size: .; CDR3 protein: CASSLGGTDTQYF; CDR3 DNA: TGTGCCAGCAGCTTAGGAGGCACAGATACGCAGTATTTT
J gene: TRBJ2-7; D gene: TRBD2; V gene: TRBV4-1; CDR3 length: 17; clone size: .; CDR3 protein: CASSQGPGLAEAYEQYF; CDR3 DNA: TGCGCCAGCAGCCAAGGCCCAGGACTAGCGGAGGCCTACGAGCAGTACTTC
J gene: TRBJ1-1; D gene: .; V gene: TRBV7-2; CDR3 length: 14; clone size: .; CDR3 protein: CASSPENRNTEAFF; CDR3 DNA: TGTGCCAGCAGCCCCGAAAACAGGAACACTGAAGCTTTCTTT
J gene: TRBJ2-5; D gene: .; V gene: TRBV4-1; CDR3 length: 15; clone size: .; CDR3 protein: CASSQDFAGRETQYF; CDR3 DNA: TGCGCCAGCAGCCAAGATTTTGCAGGGCGGGAGACCCAGTACTTC
J gene: TRBJ1-1; D gene: .; V gene: TRBV19; CDR3 length: 14; clone size: few; CDR3 protein: CASSGYRENTEAFF; CDR3 DNA: TGTGCCAGTAGTGGATACAGGGAGAACACTGAAGCTTTCTTT
J gene: TRBJ2-4; D gene: .; V gene: TRBV4-3; CDR3 length: 19; clone size: .; CDR3 protein: CASSQEWAAATLAKNIQYF; CDR3 DNA: TGCGCCAGCAGCCAAGAGTGGGCCGCGGCTACCCTAGCCAAAAACATTCAGTACTTC
J gene: TRBJ1-1; D gene: .; V gene: TRBV7-8; CDR3 length: 14; clone size: few; CDR3 protein: CASSRGNRVAEAFF; CDR3 DNA: TGTGCCAGCAGCCGGGGCAACCGGGTAGCTGAAGCTTTCTTT
J gene: TRBJ2-1; D gene: .; V gene: TRBV20-1; CDR3 length: 10; clone size: .; CDR3 protein: CSASNGEQFF; CDR3 DNA: TGCAGTGCTAGTAACGGTGAGCAGTTCTTC
J gene: TRBJ2-1; D gene: TRBD1; V gene: TRBV30; CDR3 length: 13; clone size: .; CDR3 protein: CAWSVQGLGEQFF; CDR3 DNA: TGTGCCTGGAGTGTACAGGGGCTGGGCGAGCAGTTCTTC
J gene: TRBJ1-1; D gene: TRBD1; V gene: TRBV29-1; CDR3 length: 13; clone size: .; CDR3 protein: CSVNRDRNTEAFF; CDR3 DNA: TGCAGCGTTAACCGGGACAGGAACACTGAAGCTTTCTTT
J gene: TRBJ2-1; D gene: .; V gene: TRBV9; CDR3 length: 14; clone size: once; CDR3 protein: CASSYRSSYNEQFF; CDR3 DNA: TGTGCCAGCTCTTATCGGAGCTCCTACAATGAGCAGTTCTTC
J gene: TRBJ2-1; D gene: TRBD2; V gene: TRBV29-1; CDR3 length: 12; clone size: few; CDR3 protein: CSVRLAEYEQFF; CDR3 DNA: TGCAGCGTGCGACTAGCGGAATATGAGCAGTTCTTC
J gene: TRBJ2-2; D gene: TRBD2; V gene: TRBV19; CDR3 length: 15; clone size: many; CDR3 protein: CASSIGGSFPGELFF; CDR3 DNA: TGTGCCAGTAGTATAGGCGGGAGTTTCCCCGGGGAGCTGTTTTTT
J gene: TRBJ2-3; D gene: TRBD2; V gene: TRBV15; CDR3 length: 16; clone size: .; CDR3 protein: CATSRDRAGSADTQYF; CDR3 DNA: TGTGCCACCAGCAGAGATAGAGCGGGATCGGCAGATACGCAGTATTTT
J gene: TRBJ1-2; D gene: .; V gene: TRBV29-1; CDR3 length: 11; clone size: .; CDR3 protein: CSVDDNNGYTF; CDR3 DNA: TGCAGCGTTGATGACAATAATGGCTACACCTTC
J gene: TRBJ1-2; D gene: .; V gene: TRBV29-1; CDR3 length: 13; clone size: .; CDR3 protein: CSVEKGRRYGYTF; CDR3 DNA: TGCAGCGTTGAAAAGGGACGTCGCTATGGCTACACCTTC
J gene: TRBJ2-3; D gene: .; V gene: TRBV7-2; CDR3 length: 15; clone size: .; CDR3 protein: CASSFLAASTDTQYF; CDR3 DNA: TGTGCCAGCAGCTTTTTAGCGGCGAGCACAGATACGCAGTATTTT
J gene: TRBJ1-4; D gene: TRBD1; V gene: TRBV29-1; CDR3 length: 14; clone size: .; CDR3 protein: CSGGQGAANEKLFF; CDR3 DNA: TGCAGCGGTGGACAGGGGGCGGCTAATGAAAAACTGTTTTTT
J gene: TRBJ2-7; D gene: .; V gene: TRBV4-2; CDR3 length: 15; clone size: many; CDR3 protein: CASSLHTRSTYEQYF; CDR3 DNA: TGTGCCAGCAGCCTACATACTAGGTCAACCTACGAGCAGTACTTC
J gene: TRBJ1-1; D gene: .; V gene: TRBV5-1; CDR3 length: 14; clone size: .; CDR3 protein: CASSLGSGLTEAFF; CDR3 DNA: TGCGCCAGCAGCTTGGGTTCAGGACTCACTGAAGCTTTCTTT
J gene: TRBJ2-3; D gene: TRBD1; V gene: TRBV2; CDR3 length: 16; clone size: .; CDR3 protein: CASRADRGTFADTQYF; CDR3 DNA: TGTGCCAGCAGAGCCGACAGGGGAACGTTTGCAGATACGCAGTATTTT
J gene: TRBJ2-2; D gene: .; V gene: TRBV5-1; CDR3 length: 12; clone size: .; CDR3 protein: CASSMGTGELFF; CDR3 DNA: TGCGCCAGCAGTATGGGCACCGGGGAGCTGTTTTTT
J gene: TRBJ2-3; D gene: TRBD2; V gene: TRBV5-4; CDR3 length: 16; clone size: few; CDR3 protein: CASSSMTSGSIDTQYF; CDR3 DNA: TGTGCCAGCAGCTCTATGACTAGCGGGAGTATAGATACGCAGTATTTT
J gene: TRBJ2-1; D gene: TRBD2; V gene: TRBV5-1; CDR3 length: 17; clone size: .; CDR3 protein: CASSFGTSGRSYNEQFF; CDR3 DNA: TGCGCCAGCAGCTTCGGGACTAGCGGGAGGTCCTACAATGAGCAGTTCTTC
J gene: TRBJ2-7; D gene: TRBD1; V gene: TRBV30; CDR3 length: 16; clone size: .; CDR3 protein: CAWGAQFGQGTYEQYF; CDR3 DNA: TGTGCCTGGGGGGCACAATTCGGACAGGGGACCTACGAGCAGTACTTC
J gene: TRBJ2-7; D gene: .; V gene: TRBV7-8; CDR3 length: 13; clone size: few; CDR3 protein: CASSPLNLYEQYF; CDR3 DNA: TGTGCCAGCAGCCCCCTAAATTTGTACGAGCAGTACTTC
J gene: TRBJ2-1; D gene: .; V gene: TRBV20-1; CDR3 length: 9; clone size: .; CDR3 protein: CSAAHEQFF; CDR3 DNA: TGCAGTGCTGCCCATGAGCAGTTCTTC
J gene: TRBJ1-5; D gene: TRBD1; V gene: TRBV19; CDR3 length: 15; clone size: .; CDR3 protein: CASSRGQGDNQPQHF; CDR3 DNA: TGTGCCAGTAGCCGCGGACAGGGGGACAATCAGCCCCAGCATTTT
J gene: TRBJ1-5; D gene: .; V gene: TRBV7-9; CDR3 length: 13; clone size: .; CDR3 protein: CASSTNWDQPQHF; CDR3 DNA: TGTGCCAGCAGCACTAACTGGGATCAGCCCCAGCATTTT
J gene: TRBJ2-7; D gene: TRBD2; V gene: TRBV2; CDR3 length: 14; clone size: .; CDR3 protein: CASGLAGNSYEQYF; CDR3 DNA: TGTGCCAGCGGACTAGCGGGTAACTCCTACGAGCAGTACTTC
J gene: TRBJ1-1; D gene: .; V gene: TRBV6-5; CDR3 length: 16; clone size: once; CDR3 protein: CASSYTPRQVDTEAFF; CDR3 DNA: TGTGCCAGCAGTTACACCCCTAGGCAGGTAGACACTGAAGCTTTCTTT
J gene: TRBJ2-3; D gene: TRBD2; V gene: TRBV19; CDR3 length: 17; clone size: few; CDR3 protein: CASSIVTGLADADTQYF; CDR3 DNA: TGTGCCAGTAGTATAGTTACGGGACTAGCCGACGCAGATACGCAGTATTTT
J gene: TRBJ2-6; D gene: .; V gene: TRBV19; CDR3 length: 13; clone size: once; CDR3 protein: CATKNSGANVLTF; CDR3 DNA: TGTGCCACTAAAAACTCTGGGGCCAACGTCCTGACTTTC
J gene: TRBJ2-7; D gene: TRBD1; V gene: TRBV11-2; CDR3 length: 13; clone size: .; CDR3 protein: CASSLKDRGEQYF; CDR3 DNA: TGTGCCAGCAGCCTAAAGGACAGGGGCGAGCAGTACTTC
J gene: TRBJ2-5; D gene: .; V gene: TRBV7-2; CDR3 length: 14; clone size: .; CDR3 protein: CASSFTGALETQYF; CDR3 DNA: TGTGCCAGCAGCTTCACGGGGGCTCTGGAGACCCAGTACTTC
J gene: TRBJ2-2; D gene: .; V gene: TRBV6-1; CDR3 length: 13; clone size: .; CDR3 protein: CASHFSGGGELFF; CDR3 DNA: TGTGCCAGCCACTTTAGCGGAGGCGGGGAGCTGTTTTTT
J gene: TRBJ1-1; D gene: .; V gene: TRBV29-1; CDR3 length: 12; clone size: .; CDR3 protein: CSIRELATEAFF; CDR3 DNA: TGCAGTATCCGGGAATTGGCCACTGAAGCTTTCTTT
J gene: TRBJ1-2; D gene: .; V gene: TRBV5-4; CDR3 length: 13; clone size: .; CDR3 protein: CASSLARDTGYTF; CDR3 DNA: TGTGCCAGCAGCTTGGCCAGGGATACTGGCTACACCTTC
J gene: TRBJ2-3; D gene: TRBD2; V gene: TRBV13; CDR3 length: 15; clone size: few; CDR3 protein: CASSSLAGSTDTQYF; CDR3 DNA: TGTGCCAGCAGCTCACTAGCGGGGAGCACAGATACGCAGTATTTT
J gene: TRBJ1-4; D gene: TRBD1; V gene: TRBV7-2; CDR3 length: 15; clone size: .; CDR3 protein: CASSPGQGVTEKLFF; CDR3 DNA: TGTGCCAGCAGCCCGGGACAGGGAGTTACTGAAAAACTGTTTTTT
J gene: TRBJ1-2; D gene: .; V gene: TRBV2; CDR3 length: 13; clone size: few; CDR3 protein: CASSGTGYSSYTF; CDR3 DNA: TGTGCCAGCAGTGGAACAGGGTACAGTAGCTACACCTTC